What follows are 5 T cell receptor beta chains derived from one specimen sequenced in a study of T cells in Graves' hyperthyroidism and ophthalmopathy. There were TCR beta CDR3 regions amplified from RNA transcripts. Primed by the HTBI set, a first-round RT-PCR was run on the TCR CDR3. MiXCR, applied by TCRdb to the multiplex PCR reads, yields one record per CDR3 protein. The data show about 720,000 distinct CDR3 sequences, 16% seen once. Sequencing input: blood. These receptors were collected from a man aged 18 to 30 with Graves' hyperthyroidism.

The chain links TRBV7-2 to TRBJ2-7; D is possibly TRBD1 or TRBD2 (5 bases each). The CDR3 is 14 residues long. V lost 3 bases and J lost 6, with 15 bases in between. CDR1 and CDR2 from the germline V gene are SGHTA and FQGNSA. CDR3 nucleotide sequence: TGTGCCAGCAGCTTGAGGGGAGCCCCCCTCGAGCAGTACTTC. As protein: CASSLRGAPLEQYF.

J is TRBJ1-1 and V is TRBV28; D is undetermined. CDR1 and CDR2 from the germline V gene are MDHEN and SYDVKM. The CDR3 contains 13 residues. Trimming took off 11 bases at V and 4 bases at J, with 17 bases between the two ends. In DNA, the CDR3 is TGTGCCCGCAACCCGCCCGGCGTCACTGAAGCTTTCTTT. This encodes CARNPPGVTEAFF.

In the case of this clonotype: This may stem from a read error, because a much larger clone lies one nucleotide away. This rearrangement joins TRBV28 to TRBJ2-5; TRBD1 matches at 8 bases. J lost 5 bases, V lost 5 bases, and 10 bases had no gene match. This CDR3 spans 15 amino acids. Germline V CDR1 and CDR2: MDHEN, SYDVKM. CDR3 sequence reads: CASSVDRASRETQYF. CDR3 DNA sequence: TGTGCCAGCAGTGTGGACAGGGCCTCGAGGGAGACCCAGTACTTC.

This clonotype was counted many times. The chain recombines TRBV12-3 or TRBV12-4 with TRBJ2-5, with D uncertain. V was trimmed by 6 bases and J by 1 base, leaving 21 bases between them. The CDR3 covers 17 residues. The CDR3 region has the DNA TGTGCCAGCAGCCCCCCCCCGGGCGGATTATTCCAAGAGACCCAGTACTTC. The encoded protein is CASSPPPGGLFQETQYF.

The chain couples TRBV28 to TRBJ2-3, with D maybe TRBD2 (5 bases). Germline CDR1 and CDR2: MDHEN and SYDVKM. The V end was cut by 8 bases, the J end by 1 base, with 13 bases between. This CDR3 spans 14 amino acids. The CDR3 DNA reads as TGTGCCAGCTTGGACTCATCGCGCACAGATACGCAGTATTTT. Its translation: CASLDSSRTDTQYF.